This T cell receptor (beta chain) was found in a study of T cells in Graves' hyperthyroidism and ophthalmopathy. Study context: Peripheral blood was collected at initial diagnosis, before any treatment.

This clonotype was found many times. The ends were cut back, 3 bases at V and 8 bases at J, with 16 bases in the middle. The CDR3 covers 13 residues. The germline CDR1 and CDR2 sequences are DFQATT and SNEGSKA (reference sequence). Patients were excluded because of uncontrolled infection, other autoimmune disease, pregnancy or lactation. Thyroid ultrasound and orbital computed tomography, with clinical symptoms and serum thyroxine and TRAb, informed diagnoses. There were TCR beta CDR3 regions amplified from RNA transcripts. Initially, a first-round RT-PCR of the TCR CDR3 employed the HTBI primer set. MiXCR was run by TCRdb on the multiplex PCR reads, yielding one entry per CDR3 protein. Of 200,000 to 250,000 distinct CDR3 sequences listed, over 20% are singletons.

Sequenced: blood. The V call is TRBV20-1, the J call TRBJ1-2; D is undetermined. The source of this sequence is a woman aged 40 to 49 with Graves' ophthalmopathy. CDR3 bases: TGCAGTGCTAGCTCGGACCTCTCACAGGGCTACACCTTC. Protein: CSASSDLSQGYTF.